What follows are 31 T cell receptor beta chains derived from one specimen sequenced in a study of blood T cells in healthy people across ages. The second PCR ran 7 to 11 cycles with a sample-barcoded 5' primer and J-beta primers. TCRdb redid the calling of the 5' RACE reads with MiXCR, one entry per CDR3 protein. The sample shows 1,500,000 or so distinct CDR3 sequences, approximately 60% of them seen only once. Material: blood. Source of these receptors: a man younger than 30 in good health.

Here the CDR3 DNA reads TGTGCCAGCCATGCTGGGGGGTTGGGCAGGGTGCATGGTGAGACCCAGTACTTC. Protein: CASHAGGLGRVHGETQYF. This chain joins TRBV27 and TRBJ2-5, with a weak D call TRBD2 (6 bases). CDR3 size: 18 residues. CDR1 MNHEY and CDR2 SMNVEV come from the germline V gene (reference sequence). V gave up 8 bases and J gave up 5 bases, with 30 bases separating them.

The J gene is TRBJ2-7, the V gene TRBV29-1; 10 bases line up with TRBD1. Matching the DNA end better, TRBJ2-5 makes the J call doubtful. Germline V lookup: CDR1 SQVTM, CDR2 ANQGSEA. The CDR3 totals 15 residues. The CDR3 sequence is CSVEAGGQGPETQYF. The CDR3 DNA sequence: TGCAGCGTTGAAGCAGGGGGACAGGGGCCAGAGACCCAGTACTTC.

The rearrangement uses TRBV6-6 and TRBJ2-7; D is undetermined. The CDR3 is 14 residues long. Trimming pared 10 bases from V and 3 bases from J, leaving 19 bases between. The germline V gene has CDR1 MNHNY and CDR2 SVGAGI (reference sequence). The CDR3 is CATQINSQNYEQYF. The CDR3 bases are TGTGCCACCCAAATAAATTCGCAGAACTACGAGCAGTACTTC.

This clonotype was detected only a few times. The rearrangement joins TRBV20-1 to TRBJ2-7; no definite D call. Deletions cut 0 bases from V and 0 bases from J, with 12 bases between. CDR1 and CDR2 from the germline V gene are DFQATT and SNEGSKA (reference sequence). This CDR3 region has 15 residues. The CDR3, as DNA: TGCAGTGCTAGAGATCTCCTTCGGAGCTCCTACGAGCAGTACTTC. It encodes CSARDLLRSSYEQYF.

For this clonotype: Mismatch with germline at one junction end may stem from a read error. The J gene is TRBJ2-1, the V gene TRBV25-1; 8 bases map to TRBD1. Germline assignment: CDR1 MGHDK and CDR2 SYGVNS. This CDR3 spans 13 amino acids. CDR3 nucleotide sequence: TGTGCCAGCAGTACCAGGGGGCTCGATGAGCGGTTCTTC. This sequence encodes CASSTRGLDERFF.

This chain's CDR3 is CASSPTSGREQFF. The CDR3 DNA sequence: TGTGCCAGCAGCCCAACTAGCGGACGGGAGCAGTTCTTC. V and J are TRBV11-2 and TRBJ2-1; 8 bases match TRBD2. Losses at the gene ends were 5 bases for V and 10 bases for J; bases not matched to a gene: 7. Germline lookup yields CDR1 SGHAT and CDR2 FQNNGV. This CDR3 has 13 residues.

The J gene is TRBJ1-4, the V gene TRBV5-1; D may be TRBD1 (6 bases). Germline V gene lookup returns CDR1 SGHRS and CDR2 YFSETQ. The CDR3 is 17 residues long. V was cut by 1 base and J by 4 bases, with 17 bases left in between. This CDR3 reads CASSLRDRQDDNEKLFF. DNA of the CDR3: TGCGCCAGCAGCTTGAGAGATCGACAGGATGATAATGAAAAACTGTTTTTT.

The chain combines TRBV10-3 with TRBJ2-5; the D gene could be TRBD1 or TRBD2 (6 bases each). CDR3 size: 12 residues. Trimming pared 10 bases from V and 3 bases from J, leaving 12 bases between. Germline CDR1 is ENHRY and CDR2 is SYGVKD. Written as DNA, the CDR3 is TGTGCCACCAGGAGGGGGGAAGAGACCCAGTACTTC. Encoded protein: CATRRGEETQYF.

In its sample, this clonotype was seen a few times. The rearrangement joins TRBV5-1 to TRBJ1-2, with D maybe TRBD1 (6 bases). Trimming shortened V by 3 bases and J by 11 bases, and 17 bases separated the two germline ends. CDR3 size: 13 residues. CDR1 SGHRS and CDR2 YFSETQ come from the germline V gene. The CDR3 sequence: CASSSDSRTSYTF. In nucleotides, the CDR3 is TGCGCCAGCAGCTCGGACAGCCGGACGTCGTACACCTTC.

This clonotype has more than one count but fewer than ten. The chain recombines TRBV6-5 with TRBJ2-7; D not resolved. The germline CDR1 and CDR2 sequences are MNHEY and SVGAGI. The V and J ends lost 2 bases and 3 bases respectively, with 5 bases between them. The CDR3 spans 12 residues. CDR3 sequence (DNA): TGTGCCAGCAGTTACGATGACTACGAGCAGTACTTC. This sequence encodes CASSYDDYEQYF.

This clonotype appeared a single time. This sequence joins TRBV7-2 and TRBJ2-7; D gene unclear. Germline CDR1 reads SGHTA; CDR2 reads FQGNSA. Trimming removed 0 bases at V and 0 bases at J, with 12 bases between. The CDR3 has 16 residues. The CDR3 DNA reads as TGTGCCAGCAGCTTAGCGCTCGGATACCCCTCCTACGAGCAGTACTTC. Translation: CASSLALGYPSYEQYF.

J is TRBJ2-1 and V is TRBV7-9, with 8 bases aligning to TRBD2. TRBJ2-7 matches the DNA end more closely, so the J call is doubtful. Germline CDR1 and CDR2: SEHNR and FQNEAQ (reference sequence). The CDR3 is 17 residues long. CDR3 loop: CASSPALAGGSYNEQYF. CDR3 nucleotide sequence: TGTGCCAGCAGCCCTGCTCTCGCGGGGGGTTCCTACAATGAGCAGTACTTC.

This clonotype has at least ten counts. The chain employs TRBV29-1 and TRBJ2-7; weak D call: TRBD1 (6 bases). There are 17 residues in the CDR3. Looked up from germline, CDR1 is SQVTM and CDR2 is ANQGSEA. The germline V and J ends were trimmed by 2 bases and 2 bases, with 22 bases remaining between them. For the CDR3, the DNA is TGCAGCGTTGAAACCCTCGGGACACGGAATCCCACCTACGAGCAGTACTTC. Protein: CSVETLGTRNPTYEQYF.

V is TRBV27 and J is TRBJ2-1; 11 nucleotides agree with TRBD2. The CDR3 has 15 amino acids. Trimming took 5 bases from V and 8 from J; bases not matched to a gene: 8. Germline V gene sequence: CDR1 MNHEY, CDR2 SMNVEV (reference sequence). This CDR3 reads CASSQVAGGHDEQFF. The CDR3 nucleotides are TGTGCCAGCAGTCAGGTAGCGGGGGGGCATGATGAGCAGTTCTTC.

The chain is built from TRBV20-1 and TRBJ2-5, with TRBD1 matching 8 bases. Per germline, CDR1 DFQATT and CDR2 SNEGSKA (reference sequence). Trimming cost V 5 bases and J 5 bases; bases outside gene matches: 16. CDR3 length: 16 residues. DNA for the CDR3: TGCAGTGCTGAAATTCCAGGGGGCGGTGATCGGGAGACCCAGTACTTC. Translation: CSAEIPGGGDRETQYF.

The CDR3 region is CSARDPRGGNTYEQYF. Here the CDR3 DNA reads TGCAGTGCTAGAGACCCTAGGGGCGGGAATACTTACGAGCAGTACTTC. The chain combines TRBV20-1 with TRBJ2-7, with D perhaps TRBD2 (6 bases). Germline CDR1 reads DFQATT; CDR2 reads SNEGSKA (reference sequence). The CDR3 length is 16 residues. Trimming pared 0 bases from V and 4 bases from J, leaving 19 bases between.

This clonotype was detected a few times. The J gene is TRBJ2-2, the V gene TRBV7-6, with TRBD1 matching over 9 bases. The CDR3 has 16 amino acids. V lost 2 bases to trimming and J lost 1 base; unmatched junction nucleotides: 2. CDR1 and CDR2 from the germline V gene are SGHVS and FNYEAQ. CDR3: CASSLLGQGNTGELFF. The CDR3 nucleotides read TGTGCCAGCAGCTTATTGGGACAGGGGAACACCGGGGAGCTGTTTTTT.

The rearrangement links TRBV25-1 to TRBJ2-7, with D possibly TRBD1 on 5 matching bases. The CDR3 sequence is 14 residues long. V lost 2 bases, J lost 2 bases, and 10 bases lay in between. In germline, CDR1 is MGHDK, CDR2 SYGVNS. CDR3: CASSEGANPYEQYF. The CDR3 DNA follows: TGTGCCAGCAGTGAAGGGGCCAACCCCTACGAGCAGTACTTC.

The chain joins TRBV20-1 to TRBJ1-2; the D gene is possibly TRBD1 (5 bases). Trimming removed 0 bases from V and 4 bases from J, with 12 bases in between. Germline assignment: CDR1 DFQATT and CDR2 SNEGSKA (reference sequence). This CDR3 has 14 residues. Here the CDR3 DNA reads TGCAGTGCTAGAGATCCCGCAGGGTTCTATGGCTACACCTTC. This gives the protein CSARDPAGFYGYTF.

This chain links TRBV5-4 with TRBJ2-1; D is perhaps TRBD1 (6 bases). The germline gives CDR1 SGHNT, CDR2 YYREEE (reference sequence). V was shortened by 5 bases and J by 6 bases, with 12 bases between the two germline ends. The CDR3 has 13 amino acids. The CDR3: CASRTIGGNEQFF. The CDR3 DNA sequence: TGTGCCAGCAGGACTATAGGGGGCAATGAGCAGTTCTTC.

The rearrangement uses TRBV7-2 and TRBJ2-1; no reliable D call. In germline, CDR1 is SGHTA, CDR2 FQGNSA. The CDR3 runs to 15 residues. V was cut by 2 bases and J by 3 bases, with 11 bases left in between. The CDR3 region has the DNA TGTGCCAGCAGCTTATTGGCAGGTTACTACAATGAGCAGTTCTTC. Protein product: CASSLLAGYYNEQFF.

The genes are TRBV11-1 and TRBJ1-2; maybe TRBD1 (6 bases). Germline loops: CDR1 SGHAT, CDR2 FQDESV (reference sequence). The length of the CDR3 is 15 residues. The ends were cut back, 1 base at V and 13 bases at J, with 22 bases in the middle. The CDR3 DNA is TGTGCCAGCAGCTTAGGAGGACACAGGGCTACCGGGGCCACCTTC. It codes for CASSLGGHRATGATF. Full variable domain (outside the CDR3, taken from reference TRBV11-1 and TRBJ1-2): EAEVAQSPRYKITEKSQAVAFWCDPISGHATLYWYRQILGQGPELLVQFQDESVVDDSQLPKDRFSAERLKGVDSTLKIQPAELGDSAMYLCASSLGGHRATGATFGSGTRLTVV.

The chain employs TRBV2 and TRBJ1-1; 11 bases fit TRBD1. Germline lookup yields CDR1 SNHLY and CDR2 FYNNEI. The V and J ends lost 3 bases and 6 bases, in that order; junction bases with no gene match: 6. The CDR3 has 15 amino acids. The CDR3 DNA reads as TGTGCCAGCAGTGATCGGGACAGGGGGGTCCCTGAAGCTTTCTTT. It encodes CASSDRDRGVPEAFF. Using reference TRBV2 and TRBJ1-1 for the parts outside the CDR3, the full variable domain is EPEVTQTPSHQVTQMGQEVILRCVPISNHLYFYWYRQILGQKVEFLVSFYNNEISEKSEIFDDQFSVERPDGSNFTLKIRSTKLEDSAMYFCASSDRDRGVPEAFFGQGTRLTVV.

The genes are TRBV11-2 and TRBJ2-2; either TRBD1 or TRBD2 may supply D (5 bases each). CDR3 length equals 13 residues. From germline, CDR1 is SGHAT and CDR2 FQNNGV. The V gene lost 3 bases and the J gene lost 8 bases, with 10 bases spanning the gap. The CDR3: CASSFEGLGELFF. CDR3 bases: TGTGCCAGCAGCTTTGAGGGGTTGGGGGAGCTGTTTTTT.

V is TRBV4-2 and J is TRBJ2-1; D may be TRBD2 (6 bases). Germline-derived CDR1 and CDR2 are LGHNA and YNFKEQ. The CDR3 runs to 13 residues. The ends were cut back, 11 bases at V and 5 bases at J, with 16 bases in the middle. This chain's CDR3 is CASRETGDNEQFF. The CDR3 region has the DNA TGTGCCTCCCGGGAGACCGGCGACAATGAGCAGTTCTTC.

The rearrangement uses TRBV12-3 or TRBV12-4 and TRBJ2-5, with D maybe TRBD2 (5 bases). There are 12 residues in the CDR3. Trimming took 2 bases from V and 11 from J, leaving 12 bases between them. This CDR3 reads CASSLSGPGQYF. In nucleotides, the CDR3 is TGTGCCAGCAGTTTATCTGGGCCGGGGCAGTACTTC.

The gene calls are TRBV20-1 and TRBJ2-3; maybe TRBD2 (5 bases). The CDR3 is made up of 15 amino acids. Germline CDR1 DFQATT, CDR2 SNEGSKA (reference sequence). Trimming took 1 base from V and 5 from J, leaving 16 bases between them. The CDR3 bases are TGCAGTGCTAGAGGGCGGAGGTTGGGAGTAGATACGCAGTATTTT. It yields the protein CSARGRRLGVDTQYF.

The chain carries TRBV5-1 and TRBJ2-1; no definite D call. V was pared by 0 bases and J by 8 bases, with 9 bases between. Germline-derived CDR1 and CDR2 are SGHRS and YFSETQ. The CDR3 is made up of 13 amino acids. The CDR3 DNA sequence: TGCGCCAGCAGCTTGGCACCAAATTATGAGCAGTTCTTC. Its translation is CASSLAPNYEQFF.

V gene TRBV4-1 combines with J gene TRBJ2-2; D is unresolved. Deletions cut 3 bases from V and 7 bases from J, with 27 bases between. The CDR3 runs to 19 residues. Germline V gene sequence: CDR1 MGHRA, CDR2 YSYEKL. The chain's CDR3 is CASSQNPHFLSLDNGELFF. The CDR3 region has the DNA TGCGCCAGCAGCCAGAACCCCCACTTTCTGAGTCTAGACAACGGGGAGCTGTTTTTT.

The genes are TRBV6-2 or TRBV6-3 and TRBJ2-1, with D tentatively TRBD2 (6 bases). CDR3 length: 16 amino acids. The germline V gene encodes CDR1 MNHEY and CDR2 SVGEGT. The germline V and J ends were trimmed by 0 bases and 3 bases, with 12 bases remaining between them. As DNA, the CDR3 is TGTGCCAGCAGTTACTCAGGAGGGCGTGTCTACAATGAGCAGTTCTTC. It encodes CASSYSGGRVYNEQFF.

This clonotype appeared once. The rearrangement links TRBV2 to TRBJ2-7, with 8 nucleotides matching TRBD2. There are 11 residues in the CDR3. The junction had 8 bases not matched to a gene; V was cut back by 8 bases and J by 11 bases. In germline, CDR1 is SNHLY, CDR2 FYNNEI. The CDR3 region is CASLGGAFKYF. The CDR3 DNA reads as TGTGCCAGCCTCGGGGGGGCTTTCAAGTACTTC.